This note documents a single TCR beta chain sequence. Lactation, pregnancy, other autoimmune disease or uncontrolled infection excluded patients. The PBMCs studied were ones that came from approximately 9.9 ml fresh peripheral blood. The source of the sample is a study of T cells in Graves' hyperthyroidism and ophthalmopathy. The overall study: Peripheral blood was secured at the point of initial diagnosis, before any treatment.

The CDR3 has 15 amino acids. Germline values: CDR1 SGHTA, CDR2 FQGNSA. The V segment lost 6 bases and the J segment 4 bases; nucleotides outside the gene matches: 9. Researchers took RNA transcripts and amplified the TCR beta CDR3 regions from them. First-round RT-PCR with HTBI primers amplified the TCR CDR3 region. TCRdb re-called the multiplex PCR reads through MiXCR, storing one row per CDR3 protein. The repertoire holds 200,000 to 250,000 distinct CDR3 sequences, about a sixth seen once, with roughly 44% in the top ten. The chain is built from TRBV7-2 and TRBJ2-1; 7 bases line up with TRBD2. Sequencing used blood. This sequence originates from a man aged 40-55 years with Graves' hyperthyroidism. Here the CDR3 reads CASSPPGGPYNEQFF. The CDR3 DNA is TGTGCCAGCAGTCCCCCGGGGGGACCTTACAATGAGCAGTTCTTC.